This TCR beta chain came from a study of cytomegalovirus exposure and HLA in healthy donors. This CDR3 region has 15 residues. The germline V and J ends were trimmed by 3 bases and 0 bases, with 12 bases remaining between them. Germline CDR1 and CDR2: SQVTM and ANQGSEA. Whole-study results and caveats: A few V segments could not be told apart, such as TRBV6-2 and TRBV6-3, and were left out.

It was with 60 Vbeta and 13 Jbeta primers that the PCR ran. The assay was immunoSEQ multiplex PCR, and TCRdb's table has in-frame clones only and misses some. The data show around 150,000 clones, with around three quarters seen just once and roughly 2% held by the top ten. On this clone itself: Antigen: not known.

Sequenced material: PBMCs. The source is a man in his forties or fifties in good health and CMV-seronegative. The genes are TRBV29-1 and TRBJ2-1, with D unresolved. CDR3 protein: CSVDQPLRSYNEQFF. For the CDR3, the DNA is TGCAGCGTTGATCAACCACTCCGCTCCTACAATGAGCAGTTCTTC.